This TCR beta chain was sequenced in a study of somatic mutations in cytotoxic T cells in rheumatoid arthritis. CDR3 size: 15 residues. Germline V gene lookup returns CDR1 LNHDA and CDR2 SQIVND (reference sequence). The junction had 11 bases not matched to a gene; V was cut back by 6 bases and J by 8 bases. The data were produced by immunoSEQ multiplex PCR, yet TCRdb's version contains in-frame clones alone and is incomplete. The table lists 9,500 to 11,000 clones, 85% of them singletons, with about 7.6% in the top ten. Sequencing was performed on CD8+ T cells sorted from blood. The source is an adult with rheumatoid arthritis. The V call is TRBV19, the J call TRBJ2-2; 8 bases are shared with TRBD1. DNA for the CDR3: TGTGCCAGTAGGTCCCGAACAGGGGGTTTGGGGGAGCTGTTTTTT. Its translation is CASRSRTGGLGELFF.